This T cell receptor beta chain was retrieved from a study of shared clonotypes between healthy human individuals. Every donor, a Caucasian adult, lived in Nashville, Tennessee. Unsorted samples used some 90 million PBMCs for genomic DNA. Germline-derived CDR1 and CDR2 are SGHNT and YENEEA. The CDR3 is 14 amino acids. Running of the assay took place at deep level. This table comes from immunoSEQ multiplex PCR, and its TCRdb copy is limited to in-frame clones, with some not included. The sample lists about 490,000 clones, roughly 85% occurring once. Concerning this clone itself: The antigen is unknown. The junction and the germline gene differ at one end; a read error may be behind it.

Study-level points and caveats: The study sampled only blood, and tissue repertoires likely differ.

The V and J genes are TRBV11-3 and TRBJ2-7, with 10 nucleotides matching TRBD2. The material sequenced was PBMCs. This clonotype was obtained from a woman aged 40 to 49 in good health. Some clones in this sample may be carry-over from other donors' samples. Here the CDR3 reads CAGRSSGRYYEQYF. CDR3 DNA: TGTGCCGGCAGGTCTAGCGGGAGATACTACGAGCAGTACTTC.